Shown below are 30 T cell receptor beta chains from a single sample sequenced in a study of memory CD4+ T cells and cytomegalovirus serostatus. The sort gate was single viable CD3+CD4+CD8-CD45RO+ cells for memory CD4+ T cells. The assay was immunoSEQ multiplex PCR, and TCRdb's table has in-frame clones only and misses some. Of 80,000 or so clones listed, around 80% are singletons. Sequences were obtained from memory CD4+ T cells from blood. The receptors come from an adult in good health and CMV-seropositive.

This chain uses TRBV10-3 with TRBJ1-1, with 9 positions matching TRBD1. Per the germline V gene, CDR1 is ENHRY and CDR2 is SYGVKD. V lost 7 bases, J lost 6 bases, and 9 bases stayed unmatched. CDR3 length equals 14 residues. The CDR3 loop is CAITPGQGPAEAFF. Written as DNA, the CDR3 is TGTGCCATCACCCCGGGACAGGGTCCCGCTGAAGCTTTCTTT.

The chain combines TRBV4-3 with TRBJ1-2; D gene ambiguous. The germline V and J ends were trimmed by 0 bases and 6 bases, with 11 bases remaining between them. Looked up from germline, CDR1 is LGHNA and CDR2 is YSLEER. The CDR3 covers 14 residues. CDR3 DNA sequence: TGCGCCAGCAGCCAAGAACAATACGGGGATGGCTACACCTTC. Protein product: CASSQEQYGDGYTF.

The rearrangement links TRBV7-9 to TRBJ2-1; D not certain. Germline V gene data show CDR1 as SEHNR and CDR2 as FQNEAQ (reference sequence). This CDR3 comprises 15 residues. V was clipped by 4 bases and J by 3 bases, with 13 bases between them. This CDR3 is CASSSPNAVYNEQFF. The DNA for the CDR3 is TGTGCCAGCAGCTCCCCAAATGCGGTCTACAATGAGCAGTTCTTC.

V and J are TRBV2 and TRBJ1-4; possible D gene TRBD1, 5 bases. Germline lookup yields CDR1 SNHLY and CDR2 FYNNEI. The CDR3 length is 15 residues. Trimming shortened V by 6 bases and J by 6 bases, and 17 bases separated the two germline ends. CDR3 sequence: CASRTPGTQDEKLFF. The CDR3 DNA reads TGTGCCAGCAGGACCCCAGGGACTCAAGATGAAAAACTGTTTTTT.

J is TRBJ2-1 and V is TRBV6-5, with D unresolved. Trimming pared 7 bases from V and 3 bases from J, leaving 13 bases between. This CDR3 is built from 14 residues. CDR1 and CDR2 (germline): MNHEY, SVGAGI. The CDR3 coding sequence is TGTGCCAGCAACTCTGGGCAGTACTACAATGAGCAGTTCTTC. It translates to CASNSGQYYNEQFF.

This chain joins TRBV5-1 and TRBJ2-3, with no clear D. This CDR3 is 16 amino acids long. CDR1 SGHRS and CDR2 YFSETQ come from the germline V gene. V was shortened by 3 bases and J by 4 bases, with 18 bases between the two germline ends. Here the CDR3 reads CASSSFSPRRADTQYF. The CDR3 DNA follows: TGCGCCAGCAGCTCCTTTTCCCCCCGAAGGGCAGATACGCAGTATTTT.

This chain connects TRBV2 to TRBJ2-5; D gene ambiguous. Germline V gene sequence: CDR1 SNHLY, CDR2 FYNNEI. The CDR3 runs 15 residues. Between the trimmed V and J ends, which lost 6 bases and 7 bases, there was a span of 21 bases. CDR3 loop: CASSLQVPGTGTQYF. The CDR3 nucleotides read TGTGCCAGCAGCCTTCAAGTACCCGGTACTGGGACCCAGTACTTC.

This sequence joins TRBV10-3 and TRBJ2-3; D gene unclear. Looked up from germline, CDR1 is ENHRY and CDR2 is SYGVKD. Trimming stripped 8 bases from V and 0 bases from J, with 9 bases between. The CDR3 totals 13 residues. The CDR3: CAISIGSTDTQYF. CDR3 DNA sequence: TGTGCCATCTCGATTGGCAGCACAGATACGCAGTATTTT.

This clone was recorded once. V and J are TRBV13 and TRBJ2-4; possible D gene TRBD1, 5 bases. V was cut by 5 bases and J by 2 bases, with 16 bases left in between. CDR3 length: 16 residues. Looked up from germline, CDR1 is PRHDT and CDR2 is FYEKMQ (reference sequence). The CDR3 sequence: CASSVRVTGTKNIQYF. CDR3 sequence (DNA): TGTGCCAGCAGCGTCAGGGTGACCGGTACCAAAAACATTCAGTACTTC.

J is TRBJ1-2 and V is TRBV6-6, with D possibly TRBD1 on 5 matching bases. CDR1 is MNHNY and CDR2 is SVGAGI in the germline V gene (reference sequence). This CDR3 has 14 amino acids. Trimming shortened V by 5 bases and J by 0 bases, and 10 bases separated the two germline ends. The CDR3 nucleotides read TGTGCCAGCAGTCCGACAGCCACTAACTATGGCTACACCTTC. It encodes CASSPTATNYGYTF.

V and J are TRBV10-1 and TRBJ1-2; 7 nucleotides match TRBD1. The J segment lost 8 bases and the V segment lost 6 bases, leaving 9 bases of the junction unmatched. CDR3 size: 13 residues. Germline lookup yields CDR1 WNHNN and CDR2 SYGVQD (reference sequence). The CDR3 region has the DNA TGCGCCAGCAGCCCTGACAGGGTGGTCGGCTACACCTTC. Protein sequence: CASSPDRVVGYTF.

The genes are TRBV6-5 and TRBJ2-1; TRBD2 matches 10 bases. The V gene's germline CDR1 is MNHEY and CDR2 SVGAGI. The CDR3 spans 15 residues. Trimming removed 5 bases from V and 6 bases from J; junction bases left unmatched: 7. The CDR3 sequence is CASSLSGGHFNEQFF. The CDR3 bases are TGTGCCAGCAGTCTTAGCGGGGGGCACTTCAATGAGCAGTTCTTC.

This clone occurred a few times. The sample has other DNA sequences that encode this CDR3 too. This rearrangement joins TRBV7-2 to TRBJ1-2; 10 nucleotides agree with TRBD1. The V gene end was trimmed by 5 bases and the J gene end by 2 bases; junction bases not matched to a gene: 2. From germline, CDR1 is SGHTA and CDR2 FQGNSA. The CDR3 totals 14 residues. The CDR3 reads CASSLGQGNYGYTF. CDR3 DNA sequence: TGTGCCAGCAGCCTGGGACAGGGGAACTATGGCTACACCTTC.

This clone was counted only a few times. In DNA form, the CDR3 reads TGTGCCAGCAGCTTAGTGAGGACGCCCCGGGGAGGCTACACCTTC. Its protein is CASSLVRTPRGGYTF. The chain couples TRBV7-2 to TRBJ1-2, with D unresolved. Trimming left V 1 base short and J 8 bases short, with 17 bases between. This CDR3 is built from 15 residues. The germline gives CDR1 SGHTA, CDR2 FQGNSA.

The rearrangement joins TRBV5-8 to TRBJ2-7; 8 bases align to TRBD1. Per germline, CDR1 SGHTS and CDR2 YDEGEE. The CDR3 runs 14 residues. J gave up 6 bases and V 0 bases, and 5 bases lay outside the gene matches. CDR3: CASSLVFRGREQYF. CDR3 nucleotide sequence: TGTGCCAGCAGCTTGGTTTTCAGGGGGCGCGAGCAGTACTTC.

The chain carries TRBV28 and TRBJ1-1; D might be TRBD1 (5 bases). Trimming left V 5 bases short and J 1 base short, with 17 bases between. The CDR3 extends over 16 amino acids. The germline V gene has CDR1 MDHEN and CDR2 SYDVKM. Here the CDR3 reads CASSPPDGGGNTEAFF. The CDR3 region has the DNA TGTGCCAGCAGTCCCCCCGACGGCGGGGGGAACACTGAAGCTTTCTTT. Drawing the rest from reference TRBV28 and TRBJ1-1, the complete variable domain is DVKVTQSSRYLVKRTGEKVFLECVQDMDHENMFWYRQDPGLGLRLIYFSYDVKMKEKGDIPEGYSVSREKKERFSLILESASTNQTSMYLCASSPPDGGGNTEAFFGQGTRLTVV.

The V gene is TRBV11-2, the J gene TRBJ2-4, with D unclear. V was pared by 3 bases and J by 1 base, with 7 bases between. The length of the CDR3 is 14 residues. Looked up from germline, CDR1 is SGHAT and CDR2 is FQNNGV. As DNA, the CDR3 is TGTGCCAGCAGCTTTAACGGTGCCAAAAACATTCAGTACTTC. Its protein product is CASSFNGAKNIQYF.

A few counts support this clone. The chain couples TRBV7-2 to TRBJ2-7, with 10 bases fitting TRBD1. V was clipped by 3 bases and J by 3 bases; unmatched bases: 2. The CDR3 runs to 14 residues. Germline V gene lookup returns CDR1 SGHTA and CDR2 FQGNSA. CDR3 residues: CASSFGTGDYEQYV. The CDR3, as DNA: TGTGCCAGCAGCTTCGGGACAGGGGACTACGAGCAGTACGTC.

The J gene is TRBJ2-3, the V gene TRBV5-1, with D unresolved. The CDR3 is 11 residues long. Trimming pared 7 bases from V and 1 base from J, leaving 4 bases between. CDR1 and CDR2 (germline): SGHRS, YFSETQ. The CDR3 nucleotides read TGCGCCAGCCTTGGCACAGATACGCAGTATTTT. This gives the protein CASLGTDTQYF.

The chain uses TRBV19 and TRBJ1-5; weak D call: TRBD1 (6 bases). The length of the CDR3 is 15 residues. The V gene lost 6 bases and the J gene lost 3 bases, with 15 bases spanning the gap. Per germline, CDR1 LNHDA and CDR2 SQIVND (reference sequence). The CDR3 loop is CASRLLDRVNQPQHF. Written as DNA, the CDR3 is TGTGCCAGTAGGCTTTTGGACAGAGTCAATCAGCCCCAGCATTTT.

The chain joins TRBV6-6 to TRBJ2-2; D gene unclear. The CDR3 has 14 residues. Trimming removed 0 bases from V and 1 base from J, with 3 bases in between. Germline V lookup: CDR1 MNHNY, CDR2 SVGAGI (reference sequence). The CDR3 sequence is CASSYSVNTGELFF. DNA for the CDR3: TGTGCCAGCAGTTACTCGGTGAACACCGGGGAGCTGTTTTTT.

A single count supports this clone. The chain combines TRBV25-1 with TRBJ1-1, with TRBD1 as a possible D gene (6 bases). V was shortened by 5 bases and J by 4 bases, with 17 bases between the two germline ends. The CDR3 totals 15 residues. Germline V gives CDR1 MGHDK, CDR2 SYGVNS. The CDR3: CASSPPGGRSTEAFF. Written as DNA, the CDR3 is TGTGCCAGCAGTCCCCCGGGGGGGCGAAGCACTGAAGCTTTCTTT.

J is TRBJ2-4 and V is TRBV19; D tentatively reads TRBD1 or TRBD2 (5 bases each). CDR3 length: 16 residues. Germline CDR1 and CDR2: LNHDA and SQIVND (reference sequence). V gave up 3 bases and J gave up 6 bases, with 18 bases separating them. The DNA for the CDR3 is TGTGCCAGTAGTATGGGGTGGGGCGGTGGGGGAAACATTCAGTACTTC. This encodes CASSMGWGGGGNIQYF.

This chain connects TRBV6-5 to TRBJ2-7; D might be TRBD2 (5 bases). CDR1 is MNHEY, CDR2 SVGAGI, per germline. V lost 5 bases and J lost 5, with 19 bases in between. The CDR3 covers 15 residues. In DNA form, the CDR3 reads TGTGCCAGCAGTCAAAACCCACTAGTGTGGGACGAGCAGTACGTC. Its translation is CASSQNPLVWDEQYV.

The chain recombines TRBV19 with TRBJ2-3; D unresolved. CDR3 length equals 14 residues. Trimming stripped 3 bases from V and 6 bases from J, with 13 bases between. Germline CDR1 LNHDA, CDR2 SQIVND (reference sequence). CDR3 protein: CASSILPTADTQYF. CDR3 in DNA: TGTGCCAGTAGTATTCTCCCCACGGCGGATACGCAGTATTTT.

This sequence joins TRBV7-2 and TRBJ2-4, with D maybe TRBD2 (6 bases). The CDR3 contains 16 residues. Trimming pared 5 bases from V and 0 bases from J, leaving 14 bases between. Germline V lookup: CDR1 SGHTA, CDR2 FQGNSA. The CDR3 DNA follows: TGTGCCAGCAGCGGCTTGGGGGGACTAGCCAAAAACATTCAGTACTTC. It translates to CASSGLGGLAKNIQYF.

This clone has only one observation. The rearrangement joins TRBV7-9 to TRBJ2-5; TRBD1 might be the D (6 bases). The CDR3 loop spans 13 amino acids. Per the germline V gene, CDR1 is SEHNR and CDR2 is FQNEAQ (reference sequence). The germline V and J ends were trimmed by 1 base and 5 bases, with 8 bases remaining between them. This chain's CDR3 is CASSLGTDETQYF. CDR3 DNA sequence: TGTGCCAGCAGCTTAGGGACAGATGAGACCCAGTACTTC.

The chain carries TRBV27 and TRBJ2-2, with 11 bases fitting TRBD1. The CDR3 runs to 17 residues. J was trimmed by 4 bases and V by 2 bases; bases with no gene match: 6. Per germline, CDR1 MNHEY and CDR2 SMNVEV (reference sequence). CDR3 nucleotide sequence: TGTGCCAGCAGTTTAATTCCGGGACAGGGGGGCACCGGGGAGCTGTTTTTT. The encoded protein is CASSLIPGQGGTGELFF.

The CDR3: CASSTGKRGSYNEQFF. In DNA form, the CDR3 reads TGTGCCAGCAGCACAGGAAAGCGGGGTTCGTACAATGAGCAGTTCTTC. The chain couples TRBV21-1 to TRBJ2-1; the D segment call TRBD2 is taken from the table without a DNA check. TRBV21-1 is flagged as a pseudogene. The CDR3 extends over 16 amino acids.

The V and J genes are TRBV6-1 and TRBJ1-1; the D gene is possibly TRBD1 (5 bases). The V and J ends lost 2 bases and 5 bases respectively, with 9 bases between them. This CDR3 spans 13 amino acids. The germline gives CDR1 MNHNS, CDR2 SASEGT. The CDR3 reads CASSESRVTEAFF. The CDR3, as DNA: TGTGCCAGCAGTGAAAGCAGGGTAACTGAAGCTTTCTTT.